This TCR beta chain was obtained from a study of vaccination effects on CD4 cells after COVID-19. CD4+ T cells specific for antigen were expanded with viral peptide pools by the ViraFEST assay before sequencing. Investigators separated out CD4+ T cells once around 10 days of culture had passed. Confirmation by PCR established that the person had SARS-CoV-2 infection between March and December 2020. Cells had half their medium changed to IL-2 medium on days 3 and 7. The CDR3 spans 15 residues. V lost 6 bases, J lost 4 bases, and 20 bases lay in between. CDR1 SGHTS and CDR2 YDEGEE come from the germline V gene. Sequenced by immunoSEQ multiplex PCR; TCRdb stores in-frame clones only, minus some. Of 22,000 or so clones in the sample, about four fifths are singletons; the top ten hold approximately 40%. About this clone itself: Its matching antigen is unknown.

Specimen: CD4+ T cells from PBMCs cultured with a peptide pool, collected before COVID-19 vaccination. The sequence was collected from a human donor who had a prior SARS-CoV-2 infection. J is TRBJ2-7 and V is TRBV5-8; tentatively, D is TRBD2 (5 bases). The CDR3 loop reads CASTLWRLARYEQYF. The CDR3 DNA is TGTGCCAGCACCCTTTGGCGGTTAGCGCGATACGAGCAGTACTTC.